The 30 T cell receptor beta chains reported below all come from one sample, sequenced in a study of beta chain features in type 1 diabetes. All of the isolated RNA was reverse transcribed, so expressed TCRB transcripts were sequenced. Only in-frame clones appear in the TCRdb table, and some are missing; sequencing was by immunoSEQ multiplex PCR. Among around 710,000 clones, 9.5% to 15% were seen once, and the ten largest hold more than 0.095%. Their cognate antigens are unknown. Regarding the study as a whole: In all four CD4+ subsets, TCRB CDR3 length was significantly, moderately reduced in type 1 diabetes.

Sequencing input: naive CD4+ T cells from blood. These receptors originate from a man aged 25-40 years with type 1 diabetes.

This clone occurred a few times. V gene TRBV4-2 combines with J gene TRBJ1-5; D remains ambiguous. The ends were cut back, 0 bases at V and 5 bases at J, with 5 bases in the middle. CDR1 and CDR2 from the germline V gene are LGHNA and YNFKEQ. The CDR3 runs to 13 residues. CDR3 bases: TGTGCCAGCAGCCAAGATGGTTATCAGCCCCAGCATTTT. Protein: CASSQDGYQPQHF.

This clone occurred a few times. The V and J genes are TRBV28 and TRBJ2-2, with D unresolved. CDR3 length equals 12 residues. Trimming took off 1 base at V and 9 bases at J, with 6 bases between the two ends. The germline V gene has CDR1 MDHEN and CDR2 SYDVKM. The chain's CDR3 is CASSLFNRELFF. CDR3 coding DNA: TGTGCCAGCAGTTTATTTAACCGGGAGCTGTTTTTT.

The chain has TRBV4-3 and TRBJ2-3, with a possible D match to TRBD2 (6 bases). The CDR3 runs 15 residues. V was shortened by 1 base and J by 0 bases, with 8 bases between the two germline ends. Germline V gene lookup returns CDR1 LGHNA and CDR2 YSLEER. Written as DNA, the CDR3 is TGCGCCAGCAGCCAAGTTCGGGGGAGCACAGATACGCAGTATTTT. This encodes CASSQVRGSTDTQYF.

The genes are TRBV5-4 and TRBJ2-1; a possible D gene is TRBD2 (5 bases). The CDR3 contains 16 residues. The V gene's germline CDR1 is SGHNT and CDR2 YYREEE (reference sequence). V was clipped by 3 bases and J by 5 bases, with 18 bases between them. The CDR3, as DNA: TGTGCCAGCAGCTCACTAGGGCGCGGGTCCCACAATGAGCAGTTCTTC. Translation: CASSSLGRGSHNEQFF.

This clone has ten or more counts. V and J are TRBV11-1 and TRBJ2-2; D call uncertain. Germline V lookup: CDR1 SGHAT, CDR2 FQDESV (reference sequence). The V gene lost 2 bases and the J gene lost 2 bases, with 3 bases spanning the gap. The CDR3 runs 13 residues. CDR3 bases: TGTGCCAGCAGCTTATACAACACCGGGGAGCTGTTTTTT. Amino acids: CASSLYNTGELFF.

The chain uses TRBV5-1 and TRBJ1-2, with 10 bases matching TRBD1. The V gene's germline CDR1 is SGHRS and CDR2 YFSETQ. Trimming cost V 6 bases and J 4 bases; bases outside gene matches: 6. This CDR3 is 14 amino acids long. CDR3 residues: CASNGGQGTYGYTF. In DNA, the CDR3 is TGCGCCAGCAACGGGGGACAGGGGACCTATGGCTACACCTTC. Drawing the rest from reference TRBV5-1 and TRBJ1-2, the complete variable domain is KAGVTQTPRYLIKTRGQQVTLSCSPISGHRSVSWYQQTPGQGLQFLFEYFSETQRNKGNFPGRFSGRQFSNSRSEMNVSTLELGDSALYLCASNGGQGTYGYTFGSGTRLTVV.

The rearrangement joins TRBV5-1 to TRBJ2-3; 7 bases are shared with TRBD1. Germline V gene lookup returns CDR1 SGHRS and CDR2 YFSETQ. The CDR3 covers 15 residues. Trimming took 3 bases from V and 0 from J; bases not matched to a gene: 4. The CDR3 here is CASSSGQASTDTQYF. CDR3 DNA: TGCGCCAGCAGCTCCGGACAGGCGAGCACAGATACGCAGTATTTT.

The V call is TRBV2, the J call TRBJ1-1, with D possibly matching TRBD1 (5 bases). The CDR3 runs to 12 residues. The V gene lost 10 bases and the J gene lost 7 bases, with 16 bases spanning the gap. CDR1 and CDR2 from the germline V gene are SNHLY and FYNNEI. CDR3 bases: TGTGCCATCGATGGGGGAAAGGTTGAAGCTTTCTTT. It translates to CAIDGGKVEAFF.

The chain combines TRBV9 with TRBJ1-5; D not certain. The CDR3 contains 15 residues. Germline CDR1 and CDR2: SGDLS and YYNGEE. V was pared by 0 bases and J by 1 base, with 8 bases between. The CDR3 nucleotides read TGTGCCAGCAGCGTAGAGGACGGGAGCAATCAGCCCCAGCATTTT. Protein: CASSVEDGSNQPQHF.

This clone showed up just a few times. The chain links TRBV18 to TRBJ1-2; tentatively, D is TRBD1 (5 bases). Germline V gene data show CDR1 as KGHSH and CDR2 as LQKENI. Trimming left V 6 bases short and J 4 bases short, with 18 bases between. The CDR3 extends over 15 amino acids. CDR3 DNA sequence: TGTGCCAGCTCCCTCCCCTCACCAGGGCGCTATGGCTACACCTTC. Translating it yields CASSLPSPGRYGYTF.

This clone was found a few times. The same CDR3 arises from other DNA sequences in this sample as well. The chain has TRBV9 and TRBJ2-3; TRBD2 matches at 7 bases. This CDR3 comprises 14 residues. Germline V CDR1 and CDR2: SGDLS, YYNGEE. J lost 0 bases, V lost 2 bases, and 0 bases had no gene match. The CDR3 DNA is TGTGCCAGCAGCGTCGGGGGGAGCACAGATACGCAGTATTTT. Translated: CASSVGGSTDTQYF.

The chain has TRBV30 and TRBJ2-1; the match to TRBD1 covers 12 bases. This CDR3 has 17 residues. Germline V lookup: CDR1 GTSNPN, CDR2 SVGIG (reference sequence). V trimming: 2 bases; J trimming: 4 bases; junction bases outside the gene matches: 9. The DNA of the CDR3 is TGTGCCTGGAGTCTCCTACCGGGACAGGGGGCGTACAATGAGCAGTTCTTC. It encodes CAWSLLPGQGAYNEQFF.

This clone was observed a few times. The chain is built from TRBV4-3 and TRBJ2-3; possibly TRBD1 for D (6 bases). Germline V gives CDR1 LGHNA, CDR2 YSLEER. Deletions cut 4 bases from V and 4 bases from J, with 18 bases between. The CDR3 covers 16 residues. CDR3: CASSPHGQGMADTQYF. The CDR3 DNA reads as TGCGCCAGCAGCCCCCACGGTCAGGGGATGGCAGATACGCAGTATTTT.

The chain carries TRBV7-9 and TRBJ2-6, with D possibly being TRBD1 (7 bases). Looked up from germline, CDR1 is SEHNR and CDR2 is FQNEAQ (reference sequence). V lost 4 bases, J lost 3 bases, and 10 bases lay in between. The CDR3 length is 15 residues. CDR3 sequence (DNA): TGTGCCAGCAGCTCAGGGGGAGGTGGGGCCAACGTCCTGACTTTC. This translates into CASSSGGGGANVLTF.

The chain carries TRBV6-5 and TRBJ1-4; D is undetermined. Trimming removed 6 bases at V and 5 bases at J, with 7 bases between. Germline CDR1 is MNHEY and CDR2 is SVGAGI. The CDR3 extends over 12 amino acids. The CDR3: CASRHRNEKLFF. In DNA form, the CDR3 reads TGTGCCAGCAGGCATAGAAATGAAAAACTGTTTTTT.

This chain uses TRBV20-1 with TRBJ1-1; a weak D match, TRBD1 (5 bases). The V end lost 3 bases, the J end lost 6 bases, and 8 bases lay between the germline ends. Germline CDR1 and CDR2: DFQATT and SNEGSKA (reference sequence). The CDR3 covers 11 residues. The CDR3 sequence: CSASGGAEAFF. In nucleotides, the CDR3 is TGCAGTGCTAGTGGGGGGGCTGAAGCTTTCTTT.

This clone was observed a few times. The gene calls are TRBV6-4 and TRBJ1-5; 7 bases are shared with TRBD1. Trimming took 7 bases from V and 2 from J; bases not matched to a gene: 17. The CDR3 length is 18 residues. Germline V CDR1 and CDR2: MRHNA, SNTAGT. The CDR3 region has the DNA TGTGCCAGCATACGGGACAGTGACCTACCGGACGGCAATCAGCCCCAGCATTTT. This encodes CASIRDSDLPDGNQPQHF.

The sample holds a few counts of this clone. V gene TRBV5-4 combines with J gene TRBJ1-5, with 9 positions matching TRBD1. CDR3 length: 15 amino acids. Germline trimming cut 2 bases from V and 5 bases from J; bases unmatched to any gene: 5. CDR1 SGHNT and CDR2 YYREEE come from the germline V gene (reference sequence). CDR3 in amino acids: CASSFTGGEDQPQHF. The CDR3 coding sequence is TGTGCCAGCAGCTTTACAGGGGGCGAGGATCAGCCCCAGCATTTT.

This clone was counted between two and nine times. The rearrangement joins TRBV6-5 to TRBJ2-2; D call uncertain. CDR1 and CDR2 (germline): MNHEY, SVGAGI. V was trimmed by 1 base and J by 7 bases, leaving 4 bases between them. The CDR3 totals 12 residues. The CDR3: CASSYWGGELFF. Here the CDR3 DNA reads TGTGCCAGCAGTTACTGGGGCGGGGAGCTGTTTTTT.

This clone has more than one count but fewer than ten. V is TRBV5-1 and J is TRBJ2-5; 8 bases fit TRBD2. CDR3 size: 15 residues. V lost 4 bases, J lost 1 base, and 6 bases stayed unmatched. The germline V gene encodes CDR1 SGHRS and CDR2 YFSETQ. In DNA form, the CDR3 reads TGCGCCAGCAGCCAACTGACTAGCGTCCAAGAGACCCAGTACTTC. Translated, it gives CASSQLTSVQETQYF. Drawing the rest from reference TRBV5-1 and TRBJ2-5, the complete variable domain is KAGVTQTPRYLIKTRGQQVTLSCSPISGHRSVSWYQQTPGQGLQFLFEYFSETQRNKGNFPGRFSGRQFSNSRSEMNVSTLELGDSALYLCASSQLTSVQETQYFGPGTRLLVL.

This clone was seen a handful of times. The V gene is TRBV7-2, the J gene TRBJ2-7; D is unresolved. V was pared by 1 base and J by 7 bases, with 14 bases between. The germline V gene has CDR1 SGHTA and CDR2 FQGNSA. The CDR3 spans 14 residues. The CDR3: CASSLEPSVGEQYF. The CDR3 DNA is TGTGCCAGCAGCTTAGAGCCGTCGGTGGGGGAGCAGTACTTC.

The DNA for the CDR3 is TGTGCCAGCGTCGGACAGCAGAACACTGAAGCTTTCTTT. Amino acid sequence: CASVGQQNTEAFF. The chain combines TRBV2 with TRBJ1-1; tentatively, D is TRBD1 (6 bases). The CDR3 length is 13 residues. V lost 8 bases, J lost 1 base, and 11 bases lay in between. CDR1 and CDR2 (germline): SNHLY, FYNNEI.

The chain links TRBV18 to TRBJ1-2; a weak D match, TRBD1 (5 bases). Germline loops: CDR1 KGHSH, CDR2 LQKENI. The V gene lost 2 bases and the J gene lost 4 bases, with 17 bases spanning the gap. This CDR3 has 16 amino acids. The CDR3 loop is CASSPISSQGGYGYTF. In DNA, the CDR3 is TGTGCCAGCTCACCAATCTCATCGCAGGGAGGCTATGGCTACACCTTC.

This clone showed up just a few times. This rearrangement joins TRBV19 to TRBJ1-5; TRBD1 matches at 9 bases. The CDR3 loop spans 16 amino acids. The V gene end was trimmed by 5 bases and the J gene end by 6 bases; junction bases not matched to a gene: 11. CDR1 and CDR2 from the germline V gene are LNHDA and SQIVND (reference sequence). The CDR3 DNA reads as TGTGCCAGTAGTCCGTGGGACAGGGTGTATGGTCAGCCCCAGCATTTT. Protein: CASSPWDRVYGQPQHF.

This chain uses TRBV7-2 with TRBJ1-4; the D gene is possibly TRBD1 (5 bases). CDR3 length: 16 residues. Trimming left V 5 bases short and J 7 bases short, with 20 bases between. Per germline, CDR1 SGHTA and CDR2 FQGNSA. The CDR3 bases are TGTGCCAGCAGCCCACCGGCCGGGACGGGGGGTGAAAAACTGTTTTTT. This encodes CASSPPAGTGGEKLFF.

This clone was counted a few times. This chain links TRBV20-1 with TRBJ2-4, with 9 nucleotides matching TRBD1. CDR1 DFQATT and CDR2 SNEGSKA come from the germline V gene (reference sequence). J gave up 14 bases and V 2 bases, and 4 bases lay outside the gene matches. This CDR3 comprises 11 residues. The CDR3 coding sequence is TGCAGTGCTAGACCACGGGACAGGGAGTACTTC. Translation: CSARPRDREYF.

A few counts support this clone. The chain carries TRBV6-1 and TRBJ2-1, with D tentatively TRBD2 (5 bases). There are 14 residues in the CDR3. V was shortened by 2 bases and J by 3 bases, with 8 bases between the two germline ends. Germline V gives CDR1 MNHNS, CDR2 SASEGT. The chain's CDR3 is CASSERRIYNEQFF. The CDR3 DNA sequence: TGTGCCAGCAGTGAACGGAGGATCTACAATGAGCAGTTCTTC.

This clone was picked up a small number of times. The chain joins TRBV9 to TRBJ1-2; D may be TRBD1 (5 bases). Trimming cost V 0 bases and J 5 bases, with 14 bases left between them. The CDR3 sequence is 15 residues long. The germline V gene has CDR1 SGDLS and CDR2 YYNGEE. The CDR3 region is CASSVGQGVWYGYTF. The CDR3 DNA reads TGTGCCAGCAGCGTAGGGCAGGGTGTTTGGTATGGCTACACCTTC.

This clone was observed a few times. This chain uses TRBV11-2 with TRBJ2-5; no clear D gene. The germline V gene encodes CDR1 SGHAT and CDR2 FQNNGV. V gave up 4 bases and J gave up 4 bases, with 13 bases separating them. The CDR3 extends over 14 amino acids. Here the CDR3 reads CASSSRSGGETQYF. For the CDR3, the DNA is TGTGCCAGCAGCTCCCGCTCCGGTGGAGAGACCCAGTACTTC.

In this sample, this clone turned up a few times. V is TRBV29-1 and J is TRBJ1-1, with D perhaps matching TRBD1 (5 bases). Germline lookup yields CDR1 SQVTM and CDR2 ANQGSEA. The CDR3 consists of 14 residues. Trimming took 6 bases from V and 4 from J, leaving 18 bases between them. The CDR3 spells CSVEGPVGGTEAFF. The CDR3 DNA follows: TGCAGCGTAGAGGGGCCAGTGGGGGGCACTGAAGCTTTCTTT. Variable domain in full (rest from reference TRBV29-1 and TRBJ1-1): SAVISQKPSRDICQRGTSLTIQCQVDSQVTMMFWYRQQPGQSLTLIATANQGSEATYESGFVIDKFPISRPNLTFSTLTVSNMSPEDSSIYLCSVEGPVGGTEAFFGQGTRLTVV.